The 26 T cell receptor beta chains in this list originate from one sample, sequenced in a study of cytomegalovirus exposure and HLA in healthy donors. The PCR contained 60 Vbeta and 13 Jbeta primers. TCRdb keeps only in-frame clones here, not all; method: immunoSEQ multiplex PCR. The table includes roughly 51,000 clones, about four fifths detected once. The sample was PBMCs. Every receptor here comes from a boy between 5 and 17 years old in good health and CMV-seropositive.

The gene calls are TRBV7-9 and TRBJ2-1; 7 bases match TRBD1. After removal of 8 bases from V and 8 bases from J, the junction contained 3 bases not matched to a gene. The CDR3 sequence is 11 residues long. The germline CDR1 and CDR2 sequences are SEHNR and FQNEAQ (reference sequence). For the CDR3, the DNA is TGTGCCAGCGGGACAGCCGATGAGCAGTTCTTC. Its protein product is CASGTADEQFF.

A few counts support this clone. At one end the junction does not follow the germline gene, possibly because of a read error. The chain has TRBV7-9 and TRBJ2-7; no clear D. Germline V gene sequence: CDR1 SEHNR, CDR2 FQNEAQ (reference sequence). CDR3 length: 11 residues. CDR3 DNA sequence: TGTTCCAGCAGCTTGGTGCGCGAGCAGTACTTC. It specifies CSSSLVREQYF.

CDR3 DNA: TGCGCCAGCAGCTTGCCCGGAGATACGCAGTATTTT. Its translation: CASSLPGDTQYF. The chain joins TRBV5-1 to TRBJ2-3; D not resolved. This CDR3 contains 12 residues. Trimming took 1 base from V and 5 from J, leaving 5 bases between them. CDR1 and CDR2 (germline): SGHRS, YFSETQ.

The chain employs TRBV20-1 and TRBJ1-2, with D uncertain. Looked up from germline, CDR1 is DFQATT and CDR2 is SNEGSKA (reference sequence). This CDR3 region has 8 residues. V was shortened by 5 bases and J by 13 bases, with 8 bases between the two germline ends. The CDR3 DNA is TGCAGTGCTCTCCCCCCCACCTTC. Encoded protein: CSALPPTF.

This clone was counted a few times. V is TRBV7-2 and J is TRBJ2-3; 7 bases agree with TRBD2. Trimming removed 2 bases from V and 3 bases from J; junction bases left unmatched: 5. This CDR3 has 15 amino acids. Germline-derived CDR1 and CDR2 are SGHTA and FQGNSA. Here the CDR3 reads CASSLTGTTTDTQYF. CDR3 nucleotide sequence: TGTGCCAGCAGCTTAACCGGGACTACTACAGATACGCAGTATTTT.

V usage is TRBV5-1 and J usage is TRBJ2-2; 9 bases map to TRBD2. Per the germline V gene, CDR1 is SGHRS and CDR2 is YFSETQ. The junction had 6 bases not matched to a gene; V was cut back by 4 bases and J by 2 bases. The CDR3 covers 16 residues. The CDR3 sequence is CASSSKAGGNTGELFF. CDR3 bases: TGCGCCAGCAGCAGTAAAGCGGGGGGTAACACCGGGGAGCTGTTTTTT.

The gene calls are TRBV5-1 and TRBJ2-7; unclear D gene. The CDR3 consists of 11 residues. Germline lookup yields CDR1 SGHRS and CDR2 YFSETQ. Between the trimmed V and J ends, which lost 3 bases and 2 bases, there was a span of 3 bases. CDR3: CASSSAYEQYF. The CDR3 DNA is TGCGCCAGCAGCTCTGCCTACGAGCAGTACTTC.

The chain links TRBV19 to TRBJ1-1, with TRBD1 matching 7 bases. Germline CDR1 LNHDA, CDR2 SQIVND (reference sequence). Trimming cost V 5 bases and J 3 bases; bases outside gene matches: 9. This CDR3 is built from 15 residues. Written as DNA, the CDR3 is TGTGCCAGTAGTGTGACAGGGCCAGGAGACACTGAAGCTTTCTTT. Its protein product is CASSVTGPGDTEAFF.

The rearrangement links TRBV5-4 to TRBJ2-5; tentatively, D is TRBD1 (6 bases). Germline CDR1 and CDR2: SGHNT and YYREEE (reference sequence). This CDR3 comprises 13 residues. Trimming stripped 3 bases from V and 5 bases from J, with 11 bases between. The CDR3 protein is CASSSDRSETQYF. The DNA of the CDR3 is TGTGCCAGCAGCTCTGACAGGAGTGAGACCCAGTACTTC.

The V and J genes are TRBV5-8 and TRBJ2-4; TRBD2 aligns across 9 bases. The CDR3 contains 19 residues. Germline CDR1 reads SGHTS; CDR2 reads YDEGEE. The V segment lost 1 base and the J segment 2 bases; nucleotides outside the gene matches: 13. CDR3 loop: CASSLTIETGLATKNIQYF. CDR3 bases: TGTGCCAGCAGCTTGACAATCGAGACGGGACTAGCAACCAAAAACATTCAGTACTTC.

The chain uses TRBV27 and TRBJ2-7, with 8 bases identical to TRBD2. V lost 0 bases and J lost 4; bases outside the gene matches: 8. Germline V gene sequence: CDR1 MNHEY, CDR2 SMNVEV (reference sequence). The CDR3 is made up of 16 amino acids. CDR3 loop: CASSLSAGTRMYEQYF. The DNA of the CDR3 is TGTGCCAGCAGTTTATCCGCCGGGACTAGGATGTACGAGCAGTACTTC.

The table lists this clone with a count of one. This sequence joins TRBV7-2 and TRBJ2-3, with 9 bases fitting TRBD2. The V segment lost 5 bases and the J segment 6 bases; nucleotides outside the gene matches: 6. There are 14 residues in the CDR3. Germline loops: CDR1 SGHTA, CDR2 FQGNSA. DNA of the CDR3: TGTGCCAGCAGCCTCAGCGGGGGGAGGGATACGCAGTATTTT. Protein sequence: CASSLSGGRDTQYF. The full variable domain, its missing parts supplied by reference TRBV7-2 and TRBJ2-3, is GAGVSQSPSNKVTEKGKDVELRCDPISGHTALYWYRQSLGQGLEFLIYFQGNSAPDKSGLPSDRFSAERTGGSVSTLTIQRTQQEDSAVYLCASSLSGGRDTQYFGPGTRLTVL.

This sequence joins TRBV19 and TRBJ2-1, with 9 bases fitting TRBD2. The CDR3 contains 16 residues. From germline, CDR1 is LNHDA and CDR2 SQIVND (reference sequence). The J segment lost 4 bases and the V segment lost 3 bases, leaving 7 bases of the junction unmatched. This chain's CDR3 is CASSMKGGGVYNEQFF. In DNA, the CDR3 is TGTGCCAGTAGTATGAAGGGCGGGGGGGTTTACAATGAGCAGTTCTTC.

This chain joins TRBV7-8 and TRBJ2-3, with 8 bases that match TRBD2. The CDR3 is 17 amino acids. V lost 1 base to trimming and J lost 4 bases; unmatched junction nucleotides: 10. Per germline, CDR1 SGHVS and CDR2 FQNEAQ. CDR3 amino acids: CASSLDRGGLVSDTQYF. CDR3 nucleotides: TGTGCCAGCAGCTTAGATCGGGGGGGGTTAGTGTCAGATACGCAGTATTTT.

The V and J genes are TRBV9 and TRBJ2-7; D perhaps matches TRBD1 (5 bases). The CDR3 contains 14 residues. The germline V gene encodes CDR1 SGDLS and CDR2 YYNGEE. Trimming shortened V by 4 bases and J by 3 bases, and 14 bases separated the two germline ends. The CDR3 DNA sequence: TGTGCCAGCAGCCTGCCTTGGACAAGCTACGAGCAGTACTTC. The encoded protein is CASSLPWTSYEQYF.

The chain uses TRBV6-1 and TRBJ1-1; 7 bases are a match to TRBD1. This CDR3 has 13 residues. CDR1 is MNHNS, CDR2 SASEGT, per germline. V lost 2 bases, J lost 11 bases, and 8 bases stayed unmatched. CDR3 coding DNA: TGTGCCAGCAGTGAAAATCGGGCAGGGGGGGCTTTCTTT. Translation gives CASSENRAGGAFF.

This chain joins TRBV27 and TRBJ1-5; D possibly corresponds to TRBD1 (6 bases). V gave up 4 bases and J gave up 5 bases, with 24 bases separating them. From germline, CDR1 is MNHEY and CDR2 SMNVEV (reference sequence). The CDR3 consists of 18 residues. CDR3 loop: CASSSTGQLGVFHQPQHF. CDR3 bases: TGTGCCAGCAGTTCAACCGGACAGTTGGGGGTATTCCATCAGCCCCAGCATTTT.

V and J are TRBV2 and TRBJ1-5, with D uncertain. V lost 8 bases and J 1 base, leaving 6 bases between the germline ends. There are 12 residues in the CDR3. Per the germline V gene, CDR1 is SNHLY and CDR2 is FYNNEI. CDR3 sequence (DNA): TGTGCCAGCTCGACAAGCAATCAGCCCCAGCATTTT. Translating it yields CASSTSNQPQHF.

The rearrangement links TRBV15 to TRBJ1-1; 8 bases are shared with TRBD1. V trimming: 8 bases; J trimming: 4 bases; junction bases outside the gene matches: 6. In germline, CDR1 is LNHNV, CDR2 YYDKDF (reference sequence). The CDR3 consists of 13 residues. As DNA, the CDR3 is TGTGCCACCGCGACAGGGGTGGGCACTGAAGCTTTCTTT. Amino acid sequence: CATATGVGTEAFF. The variable domain in full, with the rest retrieved from reference TRBV15 and TRBJ1-1, is DAMVIQNPRYQVTQFGKPVTLSCSQTLNHNVMYWYQQKSSQAPKLLFHYYDKDFNNEADTPDNFQSRRPNTSFCFLDIRSPGLGDTAMYLCATATGVGTEAFFGQGTRLTVV.

Notes on this clone: Its ends do not fully match the called genes, so a read error is possible. Different DNA sequences within this sample yield the same CDR3. The chain couples TRBV2 to TRBJ2-7, with TRBD1 matching over 9 bases. CDR1 and CDR2 (germline): SNHLY, FYNNEI. The CDR3 sequence is 14 residues long. In nucleotides, the CDR3 is TGTGCCAGCAGTACCGGGACAGGGAACTACGAGCAGTACTTT. Its protein product is CASSTGTGNYEQYF.

This chain links TRBV4-1 with TRBJ2-1, with a tentative D call TRBD2 (5 bases). Trimming cost V 2 bases and J 14 bases, with 13 bases left between them. The germline CDR1 and CDR2 sequences are MGHRA and YSYEKL. The CDR3 has 12 amino acids. This CDR3 reads CASSQTGMSKFF. CDR3 DNA: TGCGCCAGCAGCCAAACCGGGATGAGTAAGTTCTTC.

The CDR3 DNA follows: TGTGCCAGCAGCTTAACTGGTGCCGAGCAGTACTTC. This sequence encodes CASSLTGAEQYF. The chain is built from TRBV7-2 and TRBJ2-7; D gene ambiguous. Trimming removed 2 bases from V and 6 bases from J, with 8 bases in between. Germline CDR1 is SGHTA and CDR2 is FQGNSA. The CDR3 is 12 residues long.

V is TRBV28 and J is TRBJ1-6; 8 bases line up with TRBD1. The CDR3 is 15 amino acids. V was clipped by 3 bases and J by 7 bases; unmatched bases: 5. Germline V gives CDR1 MDHEN, CDR2 SYDVKM. The CDR3 coding sequence is TGTGCCAGCAGTTTTCGGGACAGGCAGAATTCACCCCTCCACTTT. Its translation is CASSFRDRQNSPLHF.

This clone appeared once. This sequence joins TRBV7-9 and TRBJ1-2; perhaps TRBD1 as D (5 bases). The CDR3 loop spans 13 amino acids. V lost 5 bases and J lost 4, with 11 bases in between. Germline V lookup: CDR1 SEHNR, CDR2 FQNEAQ (reference sequence). CDR3 protein: CASSPLGGYGYTF. CDR3 bases: TGTGCCAGCAGCCCGCTCGGGGGCTATGGCTACACCTTC.

The chain combines TRBV5-1 with TRBJ2-4; 7 nucleotides align to TRBD1. The V gene end was trimmed by 1 base and the J gene end by 9 bases; junction bases not matched to a gene: 10. Germline V gene sequence: CDR1 SGHRS, CDR2 YFSETQ. The CDR3 has 15 amino acids. Here the CDR3 DNA reads TGCGCCAGCAGCTTGTCCCAAGACAGGGCGAGCATTCAGTACTTC. Protein product: CASSLSQDRASIQYF.

The rearrangement uses TRBV6-1 and TRBJ1-6; 8 nucleotides match TRBD1. The V gene's germline CDR1 is MNHNS and CDR2 SASEGT. V lost 2 bases to trimming and J lost 6 bases; unmatched junction nucleotides: 6. There are 16 residues in the CDR3. The CDR3 region has the DNA TGTGCCAGCAGTGAATTCAGGGGGCGATCTAATTCACCCCTCCACTTT. It yields the protein CASSEFRGRSNSPLHF.